The sequence of this T cell receptor beta chain was determined in a study of Ad26.COV2.S vaccination and SARS-CoV-2 variants listed by TCRdb under 2021. For context, the study as a whole: Vaccine-arm donors came from COV1001, a multicentre, randomized, double-blind, placebo-controlled phase I-IIa trial of Ad26.COV2.S in healthy adults. Ad26.COV2.S was administered intramuscularly at 5 x 10^10 or 1 x 10^11 viral particles, either as a single shot or as two shots given 56 days apart. TCRbeta repertoire sequencing was used to assess the specificity and breadth of SARS-CoV-2-reactive T cell receptors after Ad26.COV2.S vaccination. The TCR-sequenced set comprised approximately 30 samples: about 19 Ad26.COV2.S vaccine recipients, 5 placebo recipients and 8 SARS-CoV-2 convalescent individuals. Trial participants were randomized into five groups of five: low-dose or high-dose Ad26.COV2.S given once or twice, or placebo on both occasions. Blinding of investigators to trial group allocation was maintained during experiments and outcome assessment. The paper as a whole reports these results and caveats: According to the authors, total T cell responses may have been underestimated by the TCR breadth and depth analyses. Non-spike TCR breadth was comparable between vaccine and placebo recipients, consistent with the vaccine containing only spike. Substantial breadth of spike-specific CD8+ and CD4+ T cell responses was reported after vaccination. The study lacked the statistical power to compare responses across vaccine doses or regimens. Spike-specific TCR breadth was higher in Ad26.COV2.S recipients than in placebo recipients (P = 0.0014).

The treatment or condition label here, explained by the study, means: around 19 received Ad26.COV2.S at low or high dose, single or two shots; several received placebo; per-sample allocation not given. For vaccine and placebo recipients, repertoires were sequenced using samples collected on day 63 after the first injection. Cohort 1b enrolled fewer than 30 adults aged 18-55 years at a single site in Boston, USA, between 29 July and 7 August 2020. Ad26.COV2.S was a replication-incompetent adenovirus type 26 vector expressing a prefusion-stabilized SARS-CoV-2 spike protein from the original Wuhan strain. TCRbeta CDR3 regions were sequenced with the immunoSEQ Assay. After extraction, genomic DNA underwent amplification by bias-controlled multiplex PCR, followed by high-throughput sequencing. Per the source publication's procedure: To quantify the absolute abundance of every unique TCRbeta CDR3 region, sequences were collapsed and filtered. T cell fraction was estimated by normalizing TCRbeta template counts to usable DNA, which was measured by amplifying reference genes present in all nucleated cells. Repertoire TCRs were annotated as SARS-CoV-2-specific by exact matching of V gene, CDR3 amino acid sequence and J gene to a known reactive TCR set. MIRA supplied the reference SARS-CoV-2 TCR set, which was filtered for enrichment in COVID-19-positive ImmuneCODE repertoires so that public or cross-reactive TCRs were removed. Using the MIRA antigens, annotated TCRs were further analysed by specific ORF or by position within an ORF. Breadth was defined as the number of annotated unique rearrangements divided by the total number of unique productive rearrangements, and depth was defined as the summed frequency of the annotated unique rearrangements. Group comparisons of TCR breadth used two-sided Wilcoxon rank-sum tests. TCRdb took this table from immuneACCESS and kept in-frame rearrangements with V and J called. Such tables lack part of the clones; where checked against another copy, unresolved V genes explain under half of the gap, and the rest is unexplained. From that table come the V and J calls and clone size; the DNA was used to work out D and trimming. A total of fewer than 500,000 clones appear in this sample, 80% to 90% of them only once. The ten largest clonotypes hold 2% to 3% of the sample.

A note on this clone: The target of this receptor is not known. A junction boundary mismatches the germline segment, possibly from a read error.

Including the terminal cysteine and phenylalanine, the CDR3 comprises 15 residues. The only DNA kept is the CDR3, 45 bases in frame from the first base. The germline V gene sets CDR1 to SGDLS and CDR2 to YYNGEE. The sample was peripheral blood, taken in a trial of Ad26.COV2.S vaccine versus placebo. This sequence uses TRBV9 and TRBJ2-2; the D segment could be TRBD2, given 6 matching bases. The sequence was collected from a person between 18 and 60 years old who received the Ad26.COV2.S COVID-19 vaccine or a placebo. CDR3 region: CASSVSGRNTGELLF. The base sequence is TGTGCCAGCAGCGTATCCGGGAGAAACACCGGGGAGCTGCTTTTT.